This T cell receptor beta chain was recovered during a study of response to subunit inactivated influenza vaccine. Study-level points and caveats: The authors offered the suggestion that each seasonal influenza vaccination recruits few new T cells.

For this clonotype: The antigen is unknown.

Germline assignment: CDR1 SGHTA and CDR2 FQGTGA. Trimming removed 1 base at V and 4 bases at J, with 14 bases between. The CDR3 sequence is 15 residues long. TCRdb analysed the RT-PCR reads with MiXCR anew, one entry per CDR3 protein. The sample lists fewer than 650,000 distinct CDR3 sequences, 10% to 15% occurring once. Sequenced material: PBMCs from blood, taken about 6 weeks after vaccination. The genes are TRBV7-3 and TRBJ2-7; D remains unclear. This TCR was recovered from a man aged 50 to 59 who received an inactivated influenza vaccine. CDR3 sequence: CASSLRRVKGYEQYF. CDR3 coding DNA: TGTGCCAGCAGCTTAAGAAGGGTGAAAGGGTACGAGCAGTACTTC.